A single sample is the source of the 21 T cell receptor beta chains below, sequenced in a study of regulatory T cells in long-lasting Graves disease. Time point meaning: newly diagnosed GD, antithyroid drugs for less than 3 months. From RNA extracted from PBMCs, the TCR library was made. Library construction for TCR beta used iRepertoire HTBI primers and Arm-PCR of CDR3 regions. TCRdb reprocessed the multiplex PCR reads via MiXCR and lists one record per CDR3 protein. The sample yields hundreds of thousands of distinct CDR3 sequences, around 17% seen once. A further study also used this sample, focusing on T cells in Graves' hyperthyroidism and ophthalmopathy.

This specimen was peripheral blood mononuclear cells (PBMCs), taken at new diagnosis, from a patient treated with antithyroid drugs. Receptor source: a woman in her 30s with Graves disease.

This clonotype appeared many times. V usage is TRBV6-1 and J usage is TRBJ1-2; D is ambiguous. Germline assignment: CDR1 MNHNS and CDR2 SASEGT. V lost 6 bases to trimming and J lost 2 bases, with 16 bases between them. This CDR3 has 15 residues. The CDR3 DNA reads TGTGCCAGCAGCCCGGGAAAATCTGGGAACTATGGCTACACCTTC. It specifies CASSPGKSGNYGYTF.

This clonotype was detected many times. The rearrangement links TRBV20-1 to TRBJ2-3, with 8 bases that match TRBD2. From germline, CDR1 is DFQATT and CDR2 SNEGSKA (reference sequence). The CDR3 has 16 amino acids. V trimming: 5 bases; J trimming: 3 bases; junction bases outside the gene matches: 13. The CDR3 DNA reads TGCAGTGCTTCCGTGGGACGGGAGGGTATGACAGATACGCAGTATTTT. This encodes CSASVGREGMTDTQYF.

This clonotype showed up many times. The chain carries TRBV12-3 or TRBV12-4 and TRBJ1-1; 8 nucleotides line up with TRBD1. The V segment lost 6 bases and the J segment 0 bases; nucleotides outside the gene matches: 6. The CDR3 is 15 amino acids. The CDR3 protein is CASSPLQGVNTEAFF. In DNA form, the CDR3 reads TGTGCCAGCAGCCCCTTACAGGGGGTGAACACTGAAGCTTTCTTT.

This clonotype was recorded many times. This chain joins TRBV6-1 and TRBJ1-5, with D perhaps TRBD1 (5 bases). V lost 2 bases to trimming and J lost 0 bases, with 14 bases between them. Germline CDR1 MNHNS, CDR2 SASEGT. The CDR3 is made up of 17 amino acids. CDR3 loop: CASSERGQYFSNQPQHF. For the CDR3, the DNA is TGTGCCAGCAGTGAAAGAGGACAATATTTTAGCAATCAGCCCCAGCATTTT.

V and J are TRBV7-3 and TRBJ2-6, with D tentatively TRBD2 (5 bases). The CDR3 length is 18 residues. From germline, CDR1 is SGHTA and CDR2 FQGTGA. The V end lost 4 bases, the J end lost 1 base, and 17 bases lay between the germline ends. CDR3 bases: TGTGCCAGCAGCTCGTCACACAGAGGGAAATCTGGGGCCAACGTCCTGACTTTC. This gives the protein CASSSSHRGKSGANVLTF.

This clonotype was counted many times. CDR3 sequence (DNA): TGCGCCAGCAGCTTGGCTGGGCTCGAGCAGTACTTC. Its translation is CASSLAGLEQYF. This chain joins TRBV5-1 and TRBJ2-7; D is unresolved. The germline V and J ends were trimmed by 0 bases and 6 bases, with 7 bases remaining between them. Germline CDR1 and CDR2: SGHRS and YFSETQ. The CDR3 has 12 residues.

This clonotype was seen at least ten times. The V and J genes are TRBV28 and TRBJ2-5; 10 bases are a match to TRBD2. Trimming removed 4 bases from V and 5 bases from J; junction bases left unmatched: 10. The CDR3 consists of 16 residues. The germline V gene has CDR1 MDHEN and CDR2 SYDVKM. In nucleotides, the CDR3 is TGTGCCAGCAGTTCAGAACTAGCGGGAAAATTTGAGACCCAGTACTTC. Its translation is CASSSELAGKFETQYF.

The sample holds a few counts of this clonotype. The rearrangement joins TRBV19 to TRBJ1-5, with no clear D. The CDR3 sequence is 13 residues long. Germline CDR1 LNHDA, CDR2 SQIVND (reference sequence). V was shortened by 7 bases and J by 3 bases, with 10 bases between the two germline ends. CDR3 loop: CASMKGPNQPQHF. CDR3 coding DNA: TGTGCCAGTATGAAAGGACCCAATCAGCCCCAGCATTTT.

V and J are TRBV5-1 and TRBJ2-7; 10 bases fit TRBD2. V shed 0 bases and J 5 bases; nucleotides not matched to a gene: 8. The CDR3 spans 16 residues. CDR1 is SGHRS and CDR2 is YFSETQ in the germline V gene. In nucleotides, the CDR3 is TGCGCCAGCAGCTTGGTTCTAGCGGGAGTCGGCGACGAGCAGTACTTC. Translating gives CASSLVLAGVGDEQYF.

The table lists this clonotype with many counts. J is TRBJ2-2 and V is TRBV28; 9 positions match TRBD2. The germline gives CDR1 MDHEN, CDR2 SYDVKM. CDR3 length: 14 amino acids. Trimming at V came to 5 bases and at J to 6 bases, leaving 4 bases not matched to a gene. The CDR3 nucleotides are TGTGCCAGCAGTCCGGCGGGAGGGGCCGGGGAGCTGTTTTTT. This codes for CASSPAGGAGELFF.

This chain uses TRBV28 with TRBJ1-3; D perhaps matches TRBD1 (6 bases). V shed 11 bases and J shed 5 bases, with 16 bases lying between them. The germline V gene has CDR1 MDHEN and CDR2 SYDVKM. The CDR3 is made up of 13 amino acids. CDR3 residues: CASRGGGRNTIYF. CDR3 nucleotides: TGTGCCTCGCGGGGCGGGGGGCGAAACACCATATATTTT.

The J gene is TRBJ2-6, the V gene TRBV12-3 or TRBV12-4; D uncertain. Trimming shortened V by 4 bases and J by 0 bases, and 4 bases separated the two germline ends. The CDR3 covers 14 residues. CDR3 coding DNA: TGTGCCAGCAGTTGGGGCTCTGGGGCCAACGTCCTGACTTTC. Residues: CASSWGSGANVLTF.

V is TRBV5-1 and J is TRBJ1-6; maybe TRBD1 (5 bases). The germline V and J ends were trimmed by 3 bases and 5 bases, with 9 bases remaining between them. In germline, CDR1 is SGHRS, CDR2 YFSETQ. The CDR3 contains 14 residues. CDR3 sequence reads: CASSWQGDNSPLHF. CDR3 sequence (DNA): TGCGCCAGCAGCTGGCAGGGCGATAATTCACCCCTCCACTTT.

This clonotype showed up many times. This sequence joins TRBV7-3 and TRBJ1-5, with D possibly being TRBD1 (5 bases). Germline V gene data show CDR1 as SGHTA and CDR2 as FQGTGA. This CDR3 has 17 residues. V was clipped by 2 bases and J by 0 bases, with 14 bases between them. CDR3 nucleotide sequence: TGTGCCAGCAGCTTAGGGAGGGGCCTTTATAGCAATCAGCCCCAGCATTTT. Translation gives CASSLGRGLYSNQPQHF.

The rearrangement joins TRBV6-4 to TRBJ2-7; D unclear. Trimming shortened V by 5 bases and J by 2 bases, and 16 bases separated the two germline ends. Germline lookup yields CDR1 MRHNA and CDR2 SNTAGT. The CDR3 is 15 amino acids. The CDR3 DNA sequence: TGTGCCAGCAGTAAAACAAACTCCCTAACCTACGAGCAGTACTTC. Translation: CASSKTNSLTYEQYF.

This clonotype was observed many times. The V call is TRBV27, the J call TRBJ1-1; no clear D gene. The CDR3 covers 12 residues. Germline assignment: CDR1 MNHEY and CDR2 SMNVEV (reference sequence). Trimming stripped 8 bases from V and 4 bases from J, with 11 bases between. CDR3 residues: CASWRDVTEAFF. CDR3 DNA sequence: TGTGCCAGCTGGAGAGACGTCACTGAAGCTTTCTTT.

The V gene is TRBV3-1, the J gene TRBJ2-7; D is perhaps TRBD2 (5 bases). V lost 8 bases to trimming and J lost 2 bases, with 16 bases between them. CDR1 is LGHDT and CDR2 is YNNKEL in the germline V gene (reference sequence). This CDR3 has 14 residues. CDR3 nucleotides: TGTGCCAGCCGTAATGAGGGCCCGACCTACGAGCAGTACTTC. This translates into CASRNEGPTYEQYF.

This clonotype was seen many times. The rearrangement links TRBV27 to TRBJ2-7; the match to TRBD1 covers 7 bases. Germline V CDR1 and CDR2: MNHEY, SMNVEV (reference sequence). Unmatched junction bases numbered 8, after V lost 5 bases and J lost 4 bases. CDR3 length: 14 residues. The CDR3: CASSLGGREYEQYF. CDR3 nucleotides: TGTGCCAGCAGTCTAGGGGGCAGGGAATACGAGCAGTACTTC.

This clonotype was found once. This chain links TRBV18 with TRBJ2-3; the D gene is possibly TRBD2 (5 bases). CDR1 is KGHSH, CDR2 LQKENI, per germline. Deletions cut 4 bases from V and 0 bases from J, with 17 bases between. The CDR3 runs to 17 residues. The CDR3 nucleotides are TGTGCCAGCTCACTTGCGGGCGTTGCTACTAGCACAGATACGCAGTATTTT. Translated, it gives CASSLAGVATSTDTQYF.

This clonotype was counted many times. The chain joins TRBV3-1 to TRBJ1-1; D ambiguous. Germline V gives CDR1 LGHDT, CDR2 YNNKEL (reference sequence). Trimming took 1 base from V and 0 from J, leaving 6 bases between them. CDR3 length: 14 residues. The CDR3 region has the DNA TGTGCCAGCAGCCAAGGCAGCATGAACACTGAAGCTTTCTTT. Protein: CASSQGSMNTEAFF.

This clonotype has a handful of counts. V usage is TRBV20-1 and J usage is TRBJ1-2; D is perhaps TRBD1 (6 bases). The CDR3 spans 13 residues. Trimming removed 6 bases at V and 5 bases at J, with 16 bases between. CDR1 and CDR2 (germline): DFQATT, SNEGSKA (reference sequence). The CDR3 here is CSARTENEYGYTF. CDR3 bases: TGCAGTGCCCGGACAGAGAATGAATATGGCTACACCTTC.